This is a list of T cell receptor beta chains from one sample in a study of T cell responses to AZD1222 COVID-19 vaccine. Assay used: immunoSEQ multiplex PCR; TCRdb lists only in-frame clones, some missing. The repertoire consists of 100,000 to 130,000 clones, with around 92% occurring once and the leading ten covering 8.5% to 10%. The sequencing used peripheral blood, collected 28 days after the second AZD1222 dose. All receptors derive from an adult who received the AZD1222 COVID-19 vaccine. Each CDR3 is given with its conserved first and last residue. D genes are given only for firm matches. The listing skips clone size in some rows; elsewhere it reads once, few, many or a size class.

v_call	cdr3_length	clone_size	d_call	j_call	cdr3_nt	cdr3_aa
TRBV6-5	12	.	TRBD1	TRBJ2-7	TGTGCCAGCAGCCCGACAGGGTACGAGCAGTACTTC	CASSPTGYEQYF
TRBV27	14	.	TRBD2	TRBJ2-1	TGTGCCAGCACTCGGCGGGAGGGCCGTGGTGAGCAGTTCTTC	CASTRREGRGEQFF
TRBV5-1	15	.	TRBD2	TRBJ2-1	TGCGCCAGCAGCCCAGGGTGGCTAGCGGGAGGAGGGCAGTTCTTC	CASSPGWLAGGGQFF
TRBV5-1	15	.	.	TRBJ1-1	TGCGCCAGCAGCTTGGACCCGGGGACGAACACTGAAGCTTTCTTT	CASSLDPGTNTEAFF
TRBV4-2	17	once	TRBD2	TRBJ2-5	TGTGCCAGCAGCCAAGGACTAGCGGGAGGGAGGCAAGAGACCCAGTACTTC	CASSQGLAGGRQETQYF
TRBV24-1	14	.	.	TRBJ1-1	TGTGCCACCATCAAGACAATTGGGGACACTGAAGCTTTCTTT	CATIKTIGDTEAFF
TRBV6-2/TRBV6-3	15	.	TRBD2	TRBJ2-3	TGTGCCAGCAGTTACTCTAGCGGGAGAGGCGATACGCAGTATTTT	CASSYSSGRGDTQYF
TRBV27	15	.	TRBD1	TRBJ1-2	TGTGCCAGCAGCCACCGGGACAGAGCTATCTATGGCTACACCTTC	CASSHRDRAIYGYTF
TRBV5-8	12	.	.	TRBJ1-1	TGTGCCAGCAGCTTGCGACAGCCAGAAGCTTTCTTT	CASSLRQPEAFF
TRBV30	14	.	.	TRBJ1-5	TGTGCCTGGAGTTCCCCCTCTCGTAATCAGCCCCAGCATTTT	CAWSSPSRNQPQHF
TRBV6-5	14	.	TRBD1	TRBJ1-2	TGTGCCAGCAGTCCGGACAGGTTGGCAGGTGGCTACACCTTC	CASSPDRLAGGYTF
TRBV10-2	16	.	.	TRBJ1-6	TGCGCCAGCAGTGAGGAACAGGGTTTAGTCAATTCACCCCTCCACTTT	CASSEEQGLVNSPLHF
TRBV4-3	16	.	TRBD1	TRBJ1-2	TGCGCCAGCAGCCAAGACTTTCCGGGACAGACCTATGGCTACACCTTC	CASSQDFPGQTYGYTF
TRBV12-5	17	.	TRBD1	TRBJ1-4	TGTGCTAGTGGTTTGGAGAGGACAGGGGGCCGGCATGAAAAACTGTTTTTT	CASGLERTGGRHEKLFF
TRBV30	12	.	.	TRBJ1-4	TGTGCCTGGAATATGGGGTATGAAAAACTGTTTTTT	CAWNMGYEKLFF
TRBV19	13	.	.	TRBJ1-5	TGTGCCAGTAGTATAGCCAGAAATCAGCCCCAGCATTTT	CASSIARNQPQHF
TRBV11-1	14	.	.	TRBJ2-5	TGTGCCAGCAGCCCGCGGACTGCCCAAGAGACCCAGTACTTC	CASSPRTAQETQYF
TRBV19	13	.	.	TRBJ1-3	TGTGCCAATAGTTTACTAGGAGGGCTAGCCATATATTTT	CANSLLGGLAIYF
TRBV10-3	13	.	.	TRBJ1-2	TGTGCCATCAGTGAGCGCCAGGGAAGTGGCTACACCTTC	CAISERQGSGYTF
TRBV9	13	.	.	TRBJ1-5	TGTGCCAGCAGCGTAGGACAGCGGGAGCCCCAGCATTTT	CASSVGQREPQHF
TRBV19	12	.	.	TRBJ1-1	TGTGCCAGTAGTATACGGGACACTGAAGCTTTCTTT	CASSIRDTEAFF
TRBV5-8	17	.	TRBD2	TRBJ2-3	TGTGCCAGCAGCTTGGGGCTAGCGGGGGGGCTTGCAGATACGCAGTATTTT	CASSLGLAGGLADTQYF
TRBV30	15	.	.	TRBJ1-1	TGTGCCTGGAGTGCCCGACGGCATATGAACACTGAAGCTTTCTTT	CAWSARRHMNTEAFF
TRBV6-5	15	.	TRBD2	TRBJ2-1	TGTGCCAGCACCCTAGCGGGAGCCAAAGACAATGAGCAGTTCTTC	CASTLAGAKDNEQFF
TRBV7-2	15	.	TRBD1	TRBJ1-2	TGTGCCAGCAGCCTTAGGACAGGGCCTAACTATGGCTACACCTTC	CASSLRTGPNYGYTF
TRBV19	14	.	TRBD1	TRBJ1-6	TGTGCCAGTACCAGGGACAGGGGTAATTCACCCCTCCACTTT	CASTRDRGNSPLHF
TRBV6-1	16	.	TRBD1	TRBJ2-3	TGTGCCAGCAGTGAAAGCGGACAGGGGACCACAGATACGCAGTATTTT	CASSESGQGTTDTQYF
TRBV28	12	once	.	TRBJ1-4	TGTGCCAGCAGTCCCTTGACATTCGGACTGTTTTTT	CASSPLTFGLFF
TRBV4-1	14	.	.	TRBJ1-3	TGCGCCAGCAGCCAAGGACTCAGTGGAAACACCATATATTTT	CASSQGLSGNTIYF
TRBV28	15	.	TRBD1	TRBJ1-5	TGTGCCAGCAATATCCCGGGACAGCCCCAACAGCCCCAGCATTTT	CASNIPGQPQQPQHF
TRBV7-6	15	.	.	TRBJ1-6	TGTGCCAGCAGCTTGGCGAGCTCCTATAATTCACCCCTCCACTTT	CASSLASSYNSPLHF
TRBV10-3	14	few	TRBD1	TRBJ1-1	TGTGCCATCAGTGAACGGACAGGGAACACTGAAGCTTTCTTT	CAISERTGNTEAFF
TRBV30	13	.	.	TRBJ2-6	TGTGCCTGGACGTTCTCTGGGGCCAACGTCCTGACTTTC	CAWTFSGANVLTF
TRBV5-4	14	.	.	TRBJ2-5	TGTGCCAGCAGCTTGGGGGTGCGACAAGAGACCCAGTACTTC	CASSLGVRQETQYF
TRBV19	13	once	.	TRBJ1-1	TGTGCCAGTAGTAAAGGGGCGGGCACTGAAGCTTTCTTT	CASSKGAGTEAFF
TRBV5-1	14	.	TRBD1	TRBJ2-7	TGCGCCAGCAGCTGGGGGACAGGAAGATACGAGCAGTACTTC	CASSWGTGRYEQYF
TRBV3-1/TRBV3-2	13	.	.	TRBJ2-3	TGTGCCAGCAGCCATTCCGGCACAGATACGCAGTATTTT	CASSHSGTDTQYF
TRBV30	14	.	.	TRBJ1-1	TGTGCCTGGAGTTCAGGGACCCCGGGCACTGAAGCTTTCTTT	CAWSSGTPGTEAFF
TRBV2	16	once	.	TRBJ1-2	TGTGCCAGCAGTGAAGCGCTTGGGCAGGGTCGGTACGGCTACACCTTC	CASSEALGQGRYGYTF
TRBV7-3	15	.	TRBD2	TRBJ2-2	TGTGCCAGCAGCGCTGCGGGGGGCCGTGGCGGGGAGCTGTTTTTT	CASSAAGGRGGELFF
TRBV6-2/TRBV6-3	15	.	TRBD2	TRBJ2-7	TGTGCCAGCAGTTGGACTAGCGGGAGGACCTACGAGCAGTACTTC	CASSWTSGRTYEQYF
TRBV7-9	15	.	.	TRBJ2-2	TGTGCCAGCAGCTTACTACAGGGTGTGCCCGGGGAGCTGTTTTTT	CASSLLQGVPGELFF
TRBV5-4	14	.	.	TRBJ1-1	TGTGCCAGCAGCTTGGCGGCCGGGAACACTGAAGCTTTCTTT	CASSLAAGNTEAFF
TRBV18	16	.	.	TRBJ1-3	TGTGCCAGCTCACCACCGGGACTGTTCTCTGGAAACACCATATATTTT	CASSPPGLFSGNTIYF
TRBV7-9	14	.	.	TRBJ2-5	TGTGCCAGCAGCTTTTATCGACAGCAAGAGACCCAGTACTTC	CASSFYRQQETQYF
TRBV6-2/TRBV6-3	13	few	.	TRBJ2-3	TGTGCCAGCAGTTACCGGGACACAGATACGCAGTATTTT	CASSYRDTDTQYF
TRBV7-2	13	.	.	TRBJ2-5	TGTGCCAGCAGCTTAGGACTCAAAGAGACCCAGTACTTC	CASSLGLKETQYF
TRBV24-1	14	.	TRBD1	TRBJ2-1	TGTGCCACCAGTGATCCGGACAGGGTCAATGAGCAGTTCTTC	CATSDPDRVNEQFF
TRBV2	13	.	.	TRBJ1-1	TGTGCCAGCAGTGATCTAGGAGTCACTGAAGCTTTCTTT	CASSDLGVTEAFF
TRBV5-6	15	once	TRBD1	TRBJ1-1	TGTGCCAGCAGCTTGGCCGGGACAGGGGGCTTGGGGGCTTTCTTT	CASSLAGTGGLGAFF
TRBV27	15	.	.	TRBJ2-1	TGTGCCAGCAGTTTAGAGGGGGTCGTCCACAATGAGCAGTTCTTC	CASSLEGVVHNEQFF
TRBV18	15	.	TRBD1	TRBJ2-7	TGTGCCAGCTCACCGCCCCGGACAGGGACCTACGAGCAGTACTTC	CASSPPRTGTYEQYF
TRBV7-9	14	.	.	TRBJ1-4	TGTGCCAGCAGCACTCACGGGGATAATGAAAAACTGTTTTTT	CASSTHGDNEKLFF